This T cell receptor (beta chain) was recovered during a study of patients and donors after allogeneic stem cell transplantation. TCRdb re-called the RT-PCR reads through MiXCR, storing one row per CDR3 protein. This sample carries about 110,000 distinct CDR3 sequences, around 35% of them seen once, and the ten largest clones take about 27%. This CDR3 is built from 15 residues. With 1 base removed from V and 9 bases from J, the gap between germline ends came to 17 bases. CDR1 is SGHRS and CDR2 is YFSETQ in the germline V gene. This clonotype was counted a single time. The clonotype comes from a human donor who was either an allogeneic HSCT recipient or a stem cell or donor lymphocyte infusion donor (not recorded which). It is not recorded whose cells these are; they may come from a transplant donor. The material sequenced was blood, either unsorted or a sorted T cell fraction (not recorded which). This chain connects TRBV5-1 to TRBJ2-1; weak D call: TRBD2 (5 bases). The chain's CDR3 is CASSLSSGRVREQFF. Written as DNA, the CDR3 is TGCGCCAGCAGCTTGTCTTCGGGAAGGGTCCGTGAGCAGTTCTTC.